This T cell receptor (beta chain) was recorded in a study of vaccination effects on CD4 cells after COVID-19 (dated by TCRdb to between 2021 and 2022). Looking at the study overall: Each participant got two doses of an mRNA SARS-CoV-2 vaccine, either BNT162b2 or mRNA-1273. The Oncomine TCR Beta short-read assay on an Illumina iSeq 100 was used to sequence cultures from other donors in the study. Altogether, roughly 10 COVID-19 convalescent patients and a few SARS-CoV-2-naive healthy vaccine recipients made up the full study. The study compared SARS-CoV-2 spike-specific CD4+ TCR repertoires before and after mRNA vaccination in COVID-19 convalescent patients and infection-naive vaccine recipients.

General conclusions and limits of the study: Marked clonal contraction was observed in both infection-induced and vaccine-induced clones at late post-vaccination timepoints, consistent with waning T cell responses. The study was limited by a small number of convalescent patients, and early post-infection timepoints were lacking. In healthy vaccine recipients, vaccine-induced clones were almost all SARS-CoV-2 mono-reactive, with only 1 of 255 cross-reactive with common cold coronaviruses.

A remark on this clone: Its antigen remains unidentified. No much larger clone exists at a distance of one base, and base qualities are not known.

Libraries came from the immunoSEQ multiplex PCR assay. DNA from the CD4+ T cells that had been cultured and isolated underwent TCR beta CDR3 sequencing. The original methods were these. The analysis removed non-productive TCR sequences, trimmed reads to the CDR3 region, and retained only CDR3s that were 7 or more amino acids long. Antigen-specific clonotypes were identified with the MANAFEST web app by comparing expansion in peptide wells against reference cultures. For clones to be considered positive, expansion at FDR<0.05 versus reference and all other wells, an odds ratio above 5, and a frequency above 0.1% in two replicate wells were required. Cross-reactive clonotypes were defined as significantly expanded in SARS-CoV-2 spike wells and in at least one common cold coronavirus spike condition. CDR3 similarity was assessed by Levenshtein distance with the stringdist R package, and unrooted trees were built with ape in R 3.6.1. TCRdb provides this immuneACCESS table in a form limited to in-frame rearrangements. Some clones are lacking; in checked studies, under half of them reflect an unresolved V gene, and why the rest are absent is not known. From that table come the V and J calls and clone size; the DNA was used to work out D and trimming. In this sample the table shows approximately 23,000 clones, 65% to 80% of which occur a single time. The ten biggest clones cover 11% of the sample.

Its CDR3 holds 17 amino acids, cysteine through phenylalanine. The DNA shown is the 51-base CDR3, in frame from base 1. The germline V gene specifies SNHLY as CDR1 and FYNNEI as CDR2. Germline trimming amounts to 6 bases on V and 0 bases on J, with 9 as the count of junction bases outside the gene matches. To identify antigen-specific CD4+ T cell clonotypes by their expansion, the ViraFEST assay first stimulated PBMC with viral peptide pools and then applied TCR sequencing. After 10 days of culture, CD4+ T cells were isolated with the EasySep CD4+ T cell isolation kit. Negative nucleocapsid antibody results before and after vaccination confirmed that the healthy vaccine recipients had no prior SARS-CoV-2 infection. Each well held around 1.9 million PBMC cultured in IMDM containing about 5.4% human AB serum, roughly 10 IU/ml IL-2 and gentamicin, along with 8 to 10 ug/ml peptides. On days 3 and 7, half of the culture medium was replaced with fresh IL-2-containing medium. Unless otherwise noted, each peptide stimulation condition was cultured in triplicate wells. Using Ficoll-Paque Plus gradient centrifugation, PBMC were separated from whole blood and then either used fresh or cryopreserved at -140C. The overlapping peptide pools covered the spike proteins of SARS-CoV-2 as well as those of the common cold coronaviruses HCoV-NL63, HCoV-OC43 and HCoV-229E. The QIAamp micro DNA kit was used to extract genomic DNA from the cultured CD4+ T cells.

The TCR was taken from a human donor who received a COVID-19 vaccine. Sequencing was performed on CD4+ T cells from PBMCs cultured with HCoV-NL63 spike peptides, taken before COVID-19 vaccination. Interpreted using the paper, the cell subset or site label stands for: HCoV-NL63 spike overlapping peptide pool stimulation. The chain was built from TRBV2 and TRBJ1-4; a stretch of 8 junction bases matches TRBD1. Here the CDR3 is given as CASRETTGATTNEKLFF. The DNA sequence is TGTGCCAGCAGGGAAACGACAGGGGCTACAACTAATGAAAAACTGTTTTTT.